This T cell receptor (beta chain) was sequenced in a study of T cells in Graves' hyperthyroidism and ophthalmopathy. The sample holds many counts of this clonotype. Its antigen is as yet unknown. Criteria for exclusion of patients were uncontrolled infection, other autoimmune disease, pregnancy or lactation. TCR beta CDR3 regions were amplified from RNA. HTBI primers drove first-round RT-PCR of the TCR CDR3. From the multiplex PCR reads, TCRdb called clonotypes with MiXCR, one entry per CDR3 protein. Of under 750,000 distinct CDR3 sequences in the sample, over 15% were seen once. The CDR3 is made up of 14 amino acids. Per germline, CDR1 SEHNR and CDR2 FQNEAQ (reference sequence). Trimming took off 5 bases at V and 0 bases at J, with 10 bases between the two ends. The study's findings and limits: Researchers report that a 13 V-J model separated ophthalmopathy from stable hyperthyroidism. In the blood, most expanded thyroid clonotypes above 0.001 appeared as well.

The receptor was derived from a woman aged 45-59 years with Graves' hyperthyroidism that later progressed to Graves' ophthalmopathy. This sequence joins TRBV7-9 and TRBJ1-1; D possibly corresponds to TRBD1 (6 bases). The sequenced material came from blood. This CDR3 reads CASSLAGVNTEAFF. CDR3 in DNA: TGTGCCAGCAGCCTGGCAGGGGTGAACACTGAAGCTTTCTTT.